Following are 17 T cell receptor beta chains from one sample sequenced in a study of siplizumab effects on memory and regulatory T cells. Profiling relied on immunoSEQ multiplex PCR, and the TCRdb table lists in-frame clones only, not all of them. The sample lists about 100,000 clones, 75% to 95% occurring once. The sample was CD4+ T cells sorted from blood. The receptor set was obtained from a human donor in good health.

The rearrangement links TRBV11-3 to TRBJ2-2; D tentatively reads TRBD1 or TRBD2 (5 bases each). The CDR3 is 15 residues long. Germline V gives CDR1 SGHNT, CDR2 YENEEA. With 0 bases removed from V and 1 base from J, the gap between germline ends came to 6 bases. DNA for the CDR3: TGTGCCAGCAGCTTAGATGGGGGGAACACCGGGGAGCTGTTTTTT. This translates into CASSLDGGNTGELFF.

This clone was picked up a small number of times. V gene TRBV6-5 combines with J gene TRBJ1-5; D gene unclear. Trimming removed 4 bases from V and 3 bases from J, with 16 bases in between. CDR3 length: 16 amino acids. CDR1 is MNHEY, CDR2 SVGAGI, per germline. CDR3 nucleotide sequence: TGTGCCAGCAGTTTCCTCCCAACGACCACCAATCAGCCCCAGCATTTT. Translated, it gives CASSFLPTTTNQPQHF.

The rearrangement links TRBV7-2 to TRBJ1-2; D ambiguous. The V gene lost 2 bases and the J gene lost 2 bases, with 12 bases spanning the gap. The CDR3 contains 15 residues. Germline assignment: CDR1 SGHTA and CDR2 FQGNSA. CDR3 in DNA: TGTGCCAGCAGCTTAAATCCCACGAAGAACTATGGCTACACCTTC. This encodes CASSLNPTKNYGYTF.

This chain links TRBV28 with TRBJ2-1; TRBD2 is a possible D gene (6 bases). This CDR3 comprises 14 residues. V lost 3 bases, J lost 2 bases, and 8 bases lay in between. CDR1 MDHEN and CDR2 SYDVKM come from the germline V gene. The CDR3: CASSFRGAYNEQFF. In nucleotides, the CDR3 is TGTGCCAGCAGTTTCCGCGGGGCCTACAATGAGCAGTTCTTC.

The chain joins TRBV19 to TRBJ2-7, with 7 nucleotides matching TRBD1. V dropped 8 bases and J dropped 2; count of bases not matched to a gene: 6. Germline V gene sequence: CDR1 LNHDA, CDR2 SQIVND (reference sequence). This CDR3 is built from 13 residues. The CDR3: CASAGTVAYEQYF. CDR3 DNA sequence: TGTGCCAGTGCCGGGACAGTTGCCTACGAGCAGTACTTC.

V is TRBV5-4 and J is TRBJ2-5, with TRBD2 identical over 9 bases. Per the germline V gene, CDR1 is SGHNT and CDR2 is YYREEE (reference sequence). V trimming: 0 bases; J trimming: 0 bases; junction bases outside the gene matches: 6. The CDR3 runs 17 residues. The DNA of the CDR3 is TGTGCCAGCAGCTTGGATACTAGCGGGCCTTACCAAGAGACCCAGTACTTC. It specifies CASSLDTSGPYQETQYF.

The chain combines TRBV10-3 with TRBJ2-6; 8 nucleotides match TRBD1. Trimming took 7 bases from V and 0 from J; bases not matched to a gene: 5. The CDR3 has 16 residues. Germline V gene data show CDR1 as ENHRY and CDR2 as SYGVKD. This CDR3 reads CAIMGGQGSGANVLTF. CDR3 DNA sequence: TGTGCCATCATGGGAGGACAGGGCTCTGGGGCCAACGTCCTGACTTTC.

This sequence joins TRBV6-5 and TRBJ2-5; 11 positions agree with TRBD2. Germline lookup yields CDR1 MNHEY and CDR2 SVGAGI. The CDR3 is 15 amino acids. Germline trimming cut 6 bases from V and 1 base from J; bases unmatched to any gene: 4. This CDR3 reads CASRSSGGPQETQYF. In nucleotides, the CDR3 is TGTGCCAGCAGGTCTAGCGGGGGGCCCCAAGAGACCCAGTACTTC.

The chain recombines TRBV30 with TRBJ1-3; no clear D gene. The germline CDR1 and CDR2 sequences are GTSNPN and SVGIG (reference sequence). The CDR3 runs to 13 residues. The V and J ends lost 3 bases and 2 bases respectively, with 8 bases between them. The chain's CDR3 is CAWSADPGNTIYF. The DNA for the CDR3 is TGTGCCTGGAGCGCCGACCCTGGAAACACCATATATTTT. Full variable domain (missing parts from reference TRBV30 and TRBJ1-3): SQTIHQWPATLVQPVGSPLSLECTVEGTSNPNLYWYRQAAGRGLQLLFYSVGIGQISSEVPQNLSASRPQDRQFILSSKKLLLSDSGFYLCAWSADPGNTIYFGEGSWLTVV.

In its sample, this clone was seen a few times. V and J are TRBV7-3 and TRBJ2-2; D is unclear. V was trimmed by 5 bases and J by 6 bases, leaving 7 bases between them. This CDR3 region has 12 residues. Looked up from germline, CDR1 is SGHTA and CDR2 is FQGTGA. In DNA, the CDR3 is TGTGCCAGCAGCCGTGACGCCGGGGAGCTGTTTTTT. This gives the protein CASSRDAGELFF.

The CDR3, as DNA: TGTGCCAGCAGCTCTTTCGGGACAGATGAAAAACTGTTTTTT. It encodes CASSSFGTDEKLFF. The chain carries TRBV9 and TRBJ1-4; 7 bases align to TRBD1. The CDR3 spans 14 residues. Germline loops: CDR1 SGDLS, CDR2 YYNGEE. Trimming at V came to 4 bases and at J to 6 bases, leaving 6 bases not matched to a gene.

J is TRBJ1-1 and V is TRBV19; possibly TRBD1 for D (5 bases). The length of the CDR3 is 11 residues. V was shortened by 8 bases and J by 3 bases, with 7 bases between the two germline ends. CDR1 is LNHDA and CDR2 is SQIVND in the germline V gene (reference sequence). The CDR3 region is CASRGDTEAFF. DNA of the CDR3: TGTGCCAGTCGAGGGGACACTGAAGCTTTCTTT.

This chain joins TRBV6-5 and TRBJ1-1; D is unclear. The V and J ends lost 0 bases and 5 bases respectively, with 10 bases between them. The V gene's germline CDR1 is MNHEY and CDR2 SVGAGI. The CDR3 is 14 amino acids. The CDR3 sequence: CASSYSRLGTEAFF. CDR3 coding DNA: TGTGCCAGCAGTTACTCGAGGCTCGGTACTGAAGCTTTCTTT.

This clone was detected only a few times. This sequence joins TRBV7-9 and TRBJ2-3; the match to TRBD2 covers 8 bases. CDR3 length: 16 residues. In germline, CDR1 is SEHNR, CDR2 FQNEAQ (reference sequence). V dropped 0 bases and J dropped 6; count of bases not matched to a gene: 8. The CDR3 protein is CASSLAPLAGADTQYF. The CDR3 nucleotides are TGTGCCAGCAGCTTAGCGCCCCTAGCGGGCGCCGATACGCAGTATTTT.

V usage is TRBV7-2 and J usage is TRBJ2-5; TRBD2 might be the D (6 bases). Germline V gene data show CDR1 as SGHTA and CDR2 as FQGNSA. The CDR3 is 11 amino acids. Trimming removed 3 bases at V and 7 bases at J, with 6 bases between. The CDR3 here is CASSLGGTQYF. CDR3 DNA sequence: TGTGCCAGCAGCTTGGGAGGGACCCAGTACTTC.

The chain combines TRBV6-5 with TRBJ1-2; the D gene is possibly TRBD1 (5 bases). Trimming left V 8 bases short and J 8 bases short, with 15 bases between. The CDR3 sequence is 12 residues long. Germline V gene data show CDR1 as MNHEY and CDR2 as SVGAGI. The CDR3 region is CASGTLSSGYTF. CDR3 in DNA: TGTGCCAGCGGGACGTTATCGTCCGGCTACACCTTC.

The rearrangement uses TRBV10-3 and TRBJ2-1; 8 bases agree with TRBD1. This CDR3 region has 15 residues. The V gene's germline CDR1 is ENHRY and CDR2 SYGVKD. The J segment lost 9 bases and the V segment lost 3 bases, leaving 10 bases of the junction unmatched. DNA for the CDR3: TGTGCCATCAGTGATAGGGACAGGCCATCGGTTGAGCAGTTCTTC. This translates into CAISDRDRPSVEQFF.